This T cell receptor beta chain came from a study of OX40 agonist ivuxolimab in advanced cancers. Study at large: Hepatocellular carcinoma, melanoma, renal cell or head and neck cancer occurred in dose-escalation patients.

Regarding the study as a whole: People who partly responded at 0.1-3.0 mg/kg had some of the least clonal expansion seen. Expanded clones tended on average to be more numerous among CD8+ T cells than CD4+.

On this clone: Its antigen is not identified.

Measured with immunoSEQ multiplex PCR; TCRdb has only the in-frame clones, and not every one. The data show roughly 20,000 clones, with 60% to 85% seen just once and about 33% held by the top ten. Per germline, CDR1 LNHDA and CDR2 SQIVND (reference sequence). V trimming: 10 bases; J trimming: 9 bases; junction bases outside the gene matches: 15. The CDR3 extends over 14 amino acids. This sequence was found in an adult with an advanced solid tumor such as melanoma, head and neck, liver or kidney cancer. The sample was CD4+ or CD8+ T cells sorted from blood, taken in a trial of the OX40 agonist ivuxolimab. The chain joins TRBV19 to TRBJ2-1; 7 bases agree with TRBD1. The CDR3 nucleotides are TGTGCCACCGGCGGACAGGTCGTGGACGGTGAGCAGTTCTTC. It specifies CATGGQVVDGEQFF.